The rows below give T cell receptor beta chains drawn from one sample of a study of cytomegalovirus exposure and HLA in healthy donors. Clones were read by immunoSEQ multiplex PCR, and TCRdb kept only the in-frame ones, dropping some. The sample has tens of thousands of clones; over 70% are singletons. Sequencing was done on a sample of PBMCs. The receptors derive from a girl aged 2 to 10 in good health and CMV-seropositive. Each CDR3 is given with its conserved first and last residue. A D gene is named only where the DNA matches it firmly. Rows may omit the clone size; those that give it use once, few, many or a size class.

v_call	j_call	d_call	cdr3_length	clone_size	cdr3_nt	cdr3_aa
TRBV6-5	TRBJ2-7	TRBD2	15	once	TGTGCCAGCAGTTTAAGGACTAGCGGGAGGGATGAGCAGTACTTC	CASSLRTSGRDEQYF
TRBV5-1	TRBJ1-1	-	15	-	TGCGCCAGCAGAGAATTCGGGGGGACGAACACTGAAGCTTTCTTT	CASREFGGTNTEAFF
TRBV7-9	TRBJ2-7	TRBD2	15	few	TGTGCCAGCAGAACGGGAGGGGGTAACTCCTACGAGCAGTACTTC	CASRTGGGNSYEQYF
TRBV4-1	TRBJ1-2	-	15	-	TGCGCCAGCAGCCAAGAAAGAGGAAGGGGCTATGGCTACACCTTC	CASSQERGRGYGYTF
TRBV15	TRBJ2-2	TRBD2	16	-	TGTGCCACCAGCAGGGTGACTAGCGGAAACACCGGGGAGCTGTTTTTT	CATSRVTSGNTGELFF
TRBV15	TRBJ2-1	-	14	-	TGTGCCACCAGCAGAGGAGGAGGGGACAATGAGCAGTTCTTC	CATSRGGGDNEQFF
TRBV5-1	TRBJ2-1	-	14	-	TGCTCCAGCAAGCTCGACAGCTCCTACAATGAGCAGTTCTTC	CSSKLDSSYNEQFF
TRBV7-9	TRBJ2-7	-	15	once	TGTGCCAGCAGCTTCCTTGCGGGGCTTGGCGACGAGCAGTACTTC	CASSFLAGLGDEQYF
TRBV11-3	TRBJ2-7	TRBD2	15	-	TGTGCCAGCAGCTCATCCGGGACTAGCGTGGGCGAGCAGTACTTC	CASSSSGTSVGEQYF
TRBV5-4	TRBJ2-7	-	14	once	TGTGCCAGCAGCTTCCCGGGAGCCCGCTACGAGCAGTACTTC	CASSFPGARYEQYF
TRBV5-3	TRBJ1-1	TRBD1	16	-	TGTGCCAGAAGCTTATTAGGGGGCCCGACGAACACTGAAGCTTTCTTT	CARSLLGGPTNTEAFF
TRBV7-9	TRBJ1-1	-	13	-	TGTGCCAGCAGCTTCAGTGATGGCACTGAAGCTTTCTTT	CASSFSDGTEAFF
TRBV18	TRBJ1-1	-	14	-	TGTGCCAGCTCACCGAATACAGGGAACACTGAAGCTTTCTTT	CASSPNTGNTEAFF
TRBV10-1	TRBJ2-1	TRBD2	13	-	TGCGCCAGCAGCAGAGCGGGGAACAATGAGCAGTTCTTC	CASSRAGNNEQFF
TRBV11-2	TRBJ1-1	-	13	-	TGTGCCAGTAGCGAGGCCAGGGGAACCGAAGCTTTCTTT	CASSEARGTEAFF
TRBV30	TRBJ2-6	-	14	once	TGTGCCTTCCAGGGGAACTCTGGGGCCAACGTCCTGACTTTC	CAFQGNSGANVLTF
TRBV28	TRBJ2-5	-	14	-	TGTGCCAGCAGTTTTTTGAGGGCCCAAGAGACCCAGTACTTC	CASSFLRAQETQYF
TRBV29-1	TRBJ2-3	TRBD2	14	-	TGCAGCGTTGGAGCGGGAGGCAGTACAGATACGCAGTATTTT	CSVGAGGSTDTQYF
TRBV6-5	TRBJ1-1	-	13	-	TGTGCCAGCAGTGGGGGCCCGAGCACTGAAGCTTTCTTT	CASSGGPSTEAFF
TRBV6-5	TRBJ2-1	-	14	-	TGTGCCAGCAGCAAAGAAACAGGGAAGTATGAGCAGTTCTTC	CASSKETGKYEQFF
TRBV28	TRBJ1-4	TRBD1	18	few	TGTGCCAGCAGTTCGCCCCTGGGACAGCAAACAACTAATGAAAAACTGTTTTTT	CASSSPLGQQTTNEKLFF
TRBV7-2	TRBJ2-1	-	12	-	TGTGCCAGCAGCTTAGTCGGGACACCCCAGTTCTTC	CASSLVGTPQFF
TRBV6-1	TRBJ2-3	TRBD2	17	-	TGTGCCAGCAGTGATGCGGGTGGGGGACTAGCTCTGAATACGCAGTATTTT	CASSDAGGGLALNTQYF
TRBV7-7	TRBJ2-1	TRBD2	15	-	TGTGCCAGCAGCTTACGACTAGCCCCCTACAATGAGCAGTTCTTC	CASSLRLAPYNEQFF